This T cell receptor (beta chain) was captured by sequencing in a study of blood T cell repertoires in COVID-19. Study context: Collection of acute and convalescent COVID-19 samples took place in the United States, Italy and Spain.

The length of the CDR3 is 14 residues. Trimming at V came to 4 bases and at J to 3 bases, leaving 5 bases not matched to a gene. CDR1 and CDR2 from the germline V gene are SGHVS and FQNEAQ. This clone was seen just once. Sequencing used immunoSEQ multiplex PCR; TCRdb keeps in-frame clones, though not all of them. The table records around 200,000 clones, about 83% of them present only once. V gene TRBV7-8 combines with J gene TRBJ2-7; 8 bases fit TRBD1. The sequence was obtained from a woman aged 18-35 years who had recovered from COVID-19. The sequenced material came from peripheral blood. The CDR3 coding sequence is TGTGCCAGCAGCTCGACAGGGGTTTTCTACGAGCAGTACTTC. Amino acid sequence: CASSSTGVFYEQYF. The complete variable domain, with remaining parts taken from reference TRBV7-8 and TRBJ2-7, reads GAGVSQSPRYKVAKRGQDVALRCDPISGHVSLFWYQQALGQGPEFLTYFQNEAQLDKSGLPSDRFFAERPEGSVSTLKIQRTQQEDSAVYLCASSSTGVFYEQYFGPGTRLTVT.